Below, one T cell receptor (beta chain) is given with its context. This clone has only one observation. Its antigen remains undetermined. Base-call qualities are not available, and no considerably larger clone is one nucleotide away. TCRbeta CDR3 regions were amplified from genomic DNA using the immunoSEQ Assay, a bias-controlled multiplex PCR. The study's own analysis went as follows. The number of nucleated cells in each sample was estimated by amplification of reference gene primers within the assay. To quantify the absolute abundance of each unique TCRbeta CDR3 rearrangement, sequence reads were collapsed and filtered. For each sample, productive Simpson clonality was calculated as the square root of Simpson's diversity index across productive rearrangements. The clones in this table, taken by TCRdb from immuneACCESS, are in-frame only. Not every clone is retained; where verified, under half of the shortfall comes from an unresolved V gene, and the cause of the rest is unknown. V, J and clone size were drawn from that table, and D and trimming were deduced from the DNA. The sample profile shows around 100,000 clones; 85% of them were found once. The ten largest make up 10% to 15% of the sample.

This specimen belongs to a study of blood T cell repertoires in COVID-19 (dated by TCRdb to 2020 to 2021). About the full investigation: Samples covering the acute and convalescent phases of COVID-19 were provided by collaborators in the United States, Italy and Spain. The prospective study material was composed of cDNA or gDNA derived from T cells, B-cell-depleted T cells, or PBMCs. Deeply sampled blood TCRbeta repertoires from subjects exposed to, actively infected with, or recovered from COVID-19 were included in the dataset. A freely available public database, intended as a resource for researchers studying the immune response to SARS-CoV-2, is where the repertoires were released. The samples were drawn from two sources: the first 160 participants of the ongoing ImmuneRACE study, and 950 to 1,500 subjects contributed by 6 global collaborators. A de-identified subject ID, COVID-19 status, age in years and sex were almost always included in the sample metadata. HLA class I and class II types, where available, came from metadata supplied by the sample provider rather than from assay-based typing.

From V the trimming removes 3 bases and from J it removes 4 bases, while the gene matches leave 13 bases of the junction unaccounted for. Including cysteine and phenylalanine, the CDR3 has 17 amino acids. Only the CDR3 part of the read is kept: 51 bases, read in frame from the first base. The germline V gene (reference sequence) supplies CDR1 SGHNT and CDR2 YYREEE. What the work shows at the level of the full study, not this receptor alone: How much clinical and demographic metadata was included differed by source and by participant, and the metadata was provided uncurated.

Collaborating institutions collected whole blood in K2EDTA tubes following their own protocols. For TCRbeta analysis, collaborator samples were shipped as frozen whole blood, as isolated PBMCs, or as DNA extracted from either sample type. The chain is assembled from TRBV5-4 and TRBJ1-1; TRBD1 fits 9 bases in the junction. This receptor was taken from a human donor in a cohort sampled during active COVID-19. Sample: peripheral blood. The nucleotides read TGTGCCAGCAGCTCCGTGTGGACAGGGGCCGGGGGCACTGAAGCTTTCTTT. Protein translation: CASSSVWTGAGGTEAFF.